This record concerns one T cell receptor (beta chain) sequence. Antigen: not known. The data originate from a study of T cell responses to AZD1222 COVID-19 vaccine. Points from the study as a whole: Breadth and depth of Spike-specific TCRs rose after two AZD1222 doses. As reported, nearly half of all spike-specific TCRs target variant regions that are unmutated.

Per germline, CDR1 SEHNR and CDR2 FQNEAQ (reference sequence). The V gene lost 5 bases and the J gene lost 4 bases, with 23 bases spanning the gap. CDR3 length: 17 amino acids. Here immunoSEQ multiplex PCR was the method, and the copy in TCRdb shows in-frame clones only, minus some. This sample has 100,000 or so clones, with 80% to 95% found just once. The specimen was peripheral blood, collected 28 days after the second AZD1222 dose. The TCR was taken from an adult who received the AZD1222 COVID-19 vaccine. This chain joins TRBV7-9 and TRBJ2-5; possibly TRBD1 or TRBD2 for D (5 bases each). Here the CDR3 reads CASSPDVGRAGGETQYF. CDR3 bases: TGTGCCAGCAGCCCTGATGTGGGCAGGGCTGGAGGAGAGACCCAGTACTTC.